This is a list of T cell receptor beta chains from one sample in a study of blood T cell repertoires in COVID-19. Sequencing used immunoSEQ multiplex PCR; TCRdb keeps in-frame clones, though not all of them. The sample yields 220,000 or so clones, 82% seen once. The sequenced material came from PBMCs or T cells enriched from blood (not recorded which). These receptors were collected from a woman aged 60-75 years who had recovered from COVID-19. Both conserved end residues are part of each CDR3. The D gene is left open where the match is weak. Rows may omit the clone size; those that give it use once, few, many or a size class.

j_call | clone_size | d_call | v_call | cdr3_aa | cdr3_nt
TRBJ1-1 | - | - | TRBV10-3 | CAISFQGLQAEAFF | TGTGCCATCAGTTTTCAGGGGCTCCAAGCTGAAGCTTTCTTT
TRBJ1-2 | once | - | TRBV10-2 | CASGRDLHYGYTF | TGCGCCAGTGGGAGGGATCTCCATTATGGCTACACCTTC
TRBJ2-1 | - | - | TRBV18 | CASSPRSGSGGNEQFF | TGTGCCAGCTCACCACGGTCCGGGTCCGGGGGAAATGAGCAGTTCTTC
TRBJ1-2 | - | - | TRBV28 | CASSFRTVFYGYTF | TGTGCCAGCAGTTTTAGGACAGTTTTCTATGGCTACACCTTC
TRBJ2-3 | - | TRBD2 | TRBV19 | CASRLAGMRGDTQYF | TGTGCCAGTAGACTAGCGGGGATGAGGGGGGATACGCAGTATTTT
TRBJ1-5 | - | - | TRBV3-1/TRBV3-2 | CASSQAARGNQPQHF | TGTGCCAGCAGCCAAGCTGCCCGCGGCAATCAGCCCCAGCATTTT
TRBJ2-3 | many | TRBD2 | TRBV12-3/TRBV12-4 | CASRRDYTDTQYF | TGTGCCAGCAGACGGGACTACACAGATACGCAGTATTTT
TRBJ1-1 | - | - | TRBV12-3/TRBV12-4 | CASSPAGDTEAFF | TGTGCCAGCAGTCCGGCCGGAGACACTGAAGCTTTCTTT
TRBJ1-5 | - | TRBD1 | TRBV3-1/TRBV3-2 | CASSLSTGTNQPQHF | TGTGCCAGCAGCCTCTCGACAGGGACGAATCAGCCCCAGCATTTT
TRBJ1-5 | - | TRBD1 | TRBV18 | CASSPGQINQPQHF | TGTGCCAGCTCACCGGGACAGATAAATCAGCCCCAGCATTTT
TRBJ1-1 | - | TRBD1 | TRBV7-9 | CASRQQGAPTEAFF | TGTGCCAGCAGACAACAGGGGGCGCCAACTGAAGCTTTCTTT
TRBJ2-7 | - | TRBD1 | TRBV5-5 | CASSRGTGFYEQYF | TGTGCCAGCAGCCGCGGGACAGGGTTCTACGAGCAGTACTTC
TRBJ1-1 | - | - | TRBV11-1 | CASTLMDQSVAFF | TGTGCCAGCACCCTTATGGATCAAAGCGTGGCTTTCTTT
TRBJ1-5 | - | - | TRBV5-6 | CASSLGQPNQPQHF | TGTGCCAGCAGCTTGGGACAGCCCAATCAGCCCCAGCATTTT
TRBJ2-5 | few | - | TRBV19 | CASSPGHSQETQYF | TGTGCCAGTAGTCCCGGCCACAGTCAAGAGACCCAGTACTTC
TRBJ2-1 | once | TRBD2 | TRBV19 | CASSGRVYGLAERNNEQFF | TGTGCCAGTAGTGGTCGGGTTTACGGCCTAGCGGAGAGGAACAATGAGCAGTTCTTC
TRBJ1-1 | - | - | TRBV14 | CASSQDKRPGSLHTEAFF | TGTGCCAGCAGCCAAGATAAACGGCCAGGGTCCCTCCACACTGAAGCTTTCTTT
TRBJ1-6 | - | TRBD1 | TRBV6-5 | CASSQTGSDSPLHF | TGTGCCAGCAGCCAGACAGGGTCCGATTCACCCCTCCACTTT
TRBJ1-4 | - | TRBD1 | TRBV6-5 | CASSRDREYEKLFF | TGTGCCAGCAGTAGGGACAGGGAGTACGAAAAACTGTTTTTT
TRBJ1-5 | - | - | TRBV5-6 | CASSLSDQPQHF | TGTGCCAGCAGCTTGTCTGATCAGCCCCAGCATTTT
TRBJ1-4 | few | TRBD1 | TRBV7-6 | CASSTPTGDSNEKLFF | TGTGCCAGCAGCACACCGACAGGGGATAGTAATGAAAAACTGTTTTTT
TRBJ2-7 | once | TRBD1 | TRBV25-1 | CASSGRLGTGNYEQYF | TGTGCCAGCAGTGGACGCCTTGGGACAGGGAACTACGAGCAGTACTTC
TRBJ1-2 | - | - | TRBV10-3 | CAISRTGQSPFYGYTF | TGTGCCATCAGCCGAACCGGACAGTCGCCATTCTATGGCTACACCTTC
TRBJ1-1 | - | - | TRBV7-2 | CASSWSTGSTEAFF | TGTGCCAGCAGCTGGAGCACAGGGAGCACTGAAGCTTTCTTT
TRBJ1-2 | - | - | TRBV15 | CATSRAGGNYGYTF | TGTGCCACCAGCAGAGCCGGCGGAAACTATGGCTACACCTTC
TRBJ2-1 | - | TRBD2 | TRBV16 | CASSRGLVYTYNEQFF | TGTGCCAGCAGCCGGGGACTAGTCTACACTTACAATGAGCAGTTCTTC
TRBJ1-3 | - | TRBD1 | TRBV6-6 | CASSQDRERLNTIYF | TGTGCCAGCAGCCAAGACAGGGAAAGGTTAAACACCATATATTTT
TRBJ1-2 | - | TRBD1 | TRBV27 | CASRSGQIFYGYTF | TGTGCCAGCAGATCGGGACAGATTTTCTATGGCTACACCTTC
TRBJ2-7 | - | - | TRBV14 | CASSLQSGGPYEQYF | TGTGCCAGCAGCCTCCAGTCCGGGGGTCCCTACGAGCAGTACTTC
TRBJ2-3 | - | TRBD2 | TRBV7-9 | CASSLGIAGGATDTQYF | TGTGCCAGCAGCTTAGGCATCGCGGGGGGTGCCACAGATACGCAGTATTTT
TRBJ1-3 | - | - | TRBV2 | CASRYGQRFSGNTIYF | TGTGCCAGCAGATACGGACAGCGTTTCTCTGGAAACACCATATATTTT
TRBJ2-2 | - | - | TRBV5-4 | CASRLGTPDTGELFF | TGTGCCAGCAGACTCGGGACTCCCGACACCGGGGAGCTGTTTTTT
TRBJ2-1 | - | - | TRBV24-1 | CATSARGDEQFF | TGTGCCACCAGTGCTAGGGGCGATGAGCAGTTCTTC